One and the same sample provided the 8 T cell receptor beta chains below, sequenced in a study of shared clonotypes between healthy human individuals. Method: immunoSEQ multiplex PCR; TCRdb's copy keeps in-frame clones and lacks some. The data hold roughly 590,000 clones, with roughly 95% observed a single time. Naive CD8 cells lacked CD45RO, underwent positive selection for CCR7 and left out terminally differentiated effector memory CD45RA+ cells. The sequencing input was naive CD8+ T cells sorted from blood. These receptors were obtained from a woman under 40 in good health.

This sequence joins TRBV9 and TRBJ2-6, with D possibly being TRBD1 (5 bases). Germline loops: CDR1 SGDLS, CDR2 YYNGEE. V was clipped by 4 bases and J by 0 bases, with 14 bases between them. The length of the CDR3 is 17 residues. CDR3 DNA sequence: TGTGCCAGCAGCCTGGCAGGGCCCACCTCTGGGGCCAACGTCCTGACTTTC. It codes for CASSLAGPTSGANVLTF.

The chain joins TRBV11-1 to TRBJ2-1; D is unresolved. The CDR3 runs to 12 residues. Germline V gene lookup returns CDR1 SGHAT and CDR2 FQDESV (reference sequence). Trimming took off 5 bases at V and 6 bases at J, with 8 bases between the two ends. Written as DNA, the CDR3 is TGTGCCAGCAGCGCCGAGAGCAATGAGCAGTTCTTC. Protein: CASSAESNEQFF.

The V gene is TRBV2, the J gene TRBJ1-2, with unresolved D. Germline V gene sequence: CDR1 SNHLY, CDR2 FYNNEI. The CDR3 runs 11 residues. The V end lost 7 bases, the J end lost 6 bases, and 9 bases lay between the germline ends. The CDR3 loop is CASTGWDGYTF. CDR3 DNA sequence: TGTGCCAGCACGGGTTGGGATGGCTACACCTTC.

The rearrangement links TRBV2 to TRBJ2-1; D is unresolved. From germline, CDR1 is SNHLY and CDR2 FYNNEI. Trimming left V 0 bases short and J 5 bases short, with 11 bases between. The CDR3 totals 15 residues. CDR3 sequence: CASSEASSRDNEQFF. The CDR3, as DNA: TGTGCCAGCAGTGAAGCGTCGAGTAGGGACAATGAGCAGTTCTTC.

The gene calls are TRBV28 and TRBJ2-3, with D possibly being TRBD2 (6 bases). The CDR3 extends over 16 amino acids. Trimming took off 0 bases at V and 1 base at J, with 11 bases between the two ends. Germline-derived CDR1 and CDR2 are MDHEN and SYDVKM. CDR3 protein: CASSLWGGGGTDTQYF. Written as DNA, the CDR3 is TGTGCCAGCAGTTTATGGGGGGGAGGCGGCACAGATACGCAGTATTTT.

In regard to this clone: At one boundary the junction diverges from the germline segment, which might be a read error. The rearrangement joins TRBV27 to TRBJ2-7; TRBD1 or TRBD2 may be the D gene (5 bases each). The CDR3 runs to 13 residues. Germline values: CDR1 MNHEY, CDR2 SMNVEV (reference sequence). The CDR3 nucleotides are TGTGCCAGCAGTTTATCGTGGGGGTCCGAGCAGAACTTC. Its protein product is CASSLSWGSEQNF.

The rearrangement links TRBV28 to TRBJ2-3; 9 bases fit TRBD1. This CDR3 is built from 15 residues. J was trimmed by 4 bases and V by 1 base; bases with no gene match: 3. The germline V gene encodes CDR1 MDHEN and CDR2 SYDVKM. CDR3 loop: CASSLYRGLSDTQYF. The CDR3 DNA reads TGTGCCAGCAGTTTATACAGGGGGCTCTCAGATACGCAGTATTTT.

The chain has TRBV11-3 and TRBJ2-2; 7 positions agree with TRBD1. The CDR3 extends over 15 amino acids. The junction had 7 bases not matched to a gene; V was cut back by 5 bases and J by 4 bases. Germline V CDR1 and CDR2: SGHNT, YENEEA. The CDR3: CASSSRQGGTGELFF. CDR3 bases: TGTGCCAGCAGCAGCCGACAGGGTGGCACCGGGGAGCTGTTTTTT.